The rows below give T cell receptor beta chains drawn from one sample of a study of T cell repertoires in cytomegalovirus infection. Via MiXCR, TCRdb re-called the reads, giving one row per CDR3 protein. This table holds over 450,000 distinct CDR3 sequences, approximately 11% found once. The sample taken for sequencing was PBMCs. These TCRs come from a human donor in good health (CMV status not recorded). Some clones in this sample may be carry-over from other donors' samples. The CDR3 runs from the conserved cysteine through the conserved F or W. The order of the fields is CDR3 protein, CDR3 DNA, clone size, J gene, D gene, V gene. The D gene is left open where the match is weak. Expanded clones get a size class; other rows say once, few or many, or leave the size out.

cdr3_aa: CASSNEIAKNIQYF; cdr3_nt: TGTGCCAGCAGCAACGAAATAGCCAAAAACATTCAGTACTTC; clone_size: -; j_call: TRBJ2-4; d_call: -; v_call: TRBV12-3/TRBV12-4
cdr3_aa: CASRAQGDVRYEQYF; cdr3_nt: TGTGCCAGCAGAGCTCAGGGGGATGTACGGTACGAGCAGTACTTC; clone_size: few; j_call: TRBJ2-7; d_call: TRBD1; v_call: TRBV7-9
cdr3_aa: CASSLGQGSDEQYF; cdr3_nt: TGTGCCAGCAGTTTGGGACAGGGGAGCGACGAGCAGTACTTC; clone_size: many; j_call: TRBJ2-7; d_call: TRBD1; v_call: TRBV28
cdr3_aa: CASSLSFGTDFSYGYTF; cdr3_nt: TGTGCCAGCAGCTTGAGTTTCGGGACAGATTTTTCCTATGGCTACACCTTC; clone_size: many; j_call: TRBJ1-2; d_call: TRBD1; v_call: TRBV7-3
cdr3_aa: CASSWNPRAPGLNTEAFF; cdr3_nt: TGCGCCAGCAGTTGGAATCCCCGCGCACCGGGCCTGAACACTGAAGCTTTCTTT; clone_size: many; j_call: TRBJ1-1; d_call: -; v_call: TRBV4-1
cdr3_aa: CASPPSGKPSTDTQYF; cdr3_nt: TGTGCCAGTCCCCCTAGCGGGAAACCTAGCACAGATACGCAGTATTTT; clone_size: many; j_call: TRBJ2-3; d_call: TRBD2; v_call: TRBV28
cdr3_aa: CASSWTPSAGELFF; cdr3_nt: TGTGCCAGCAGCTGGACACCTTCGGCCGGGGAGCTGTTTTTT; clone_size: many; j_call: TRBJ2-2; d_call: -; v_call: TRBV11-1
cdr3_aa: CASSLVVAAEAFF; cdr3_nt: TGTGCCAGCAGTTTAGTGGTGGCGGCTGAAGCTTTCTTT; clone_size: many; j_call: TRBJ1-1; d_call: -; v_call: TRBV12-3/TRBV12-4
cdr3_aa: CASSLAGTSGRYYNEQFF; cdr3_nt: TGCGCCAGCAGCTTGGCCGGGACTAGCGGGAGGTATTACAATGAGCAGTTCTTC; clone_size: -; j_call: TRBJ2-1; d_call: TRBD2; v_call: TRBV5-1
cdr3_aa: CASTTILGSNYGYTF; cdr3_nt: TGTGCCAGCACCACTATTTTGGGCAGCAACTATGGCTACACCTTC; clone_size: few; j_call: TRBJ1-2; d_call: -; v_call: TRBV12-3/TRBV12-4
cdr3_aa: CASSLFHRTGTNEKLFF; cdr3_nt: TGTGCCAGCAGTTTATTTCACCGGACGGGAACTAATGAAAAACTGTTTTTT; clone_size: many; j_call: TRBJ1-4; d_call: -; v_call: TRBV27
cdr3_aa: CASSLDPGRRQPQHF; cdr3_nt: TGTGCCAGCAGCCTGGACCCCGGTAGGAGACAGCCCCAGCATTTT; clone_size: many; j_call: TRBJ1-5; d_call: -; v_call: TRBV6-5
cdr3_aa: CASSLDNGSEGTQYF; cdr3_nt: TGTGCCAGCAGCTTAGATAACGGCAGCGAAGGGACCCAGTACTTC; clone_size: -; j_call: TRBJ2-5; d_call: -; v_call: TRBV11-2
cdr3_aa: CASSWGIGELFF; cdr3_nt: TGTGCCAGCAGTTGGGGCATCGGGGAGCTGTTTTTT; clone_size: few; j_call: TRBJ2-2; d_call: -; v_call: TRBV12-3/TRBV12-4
cdr3_aa: CASSPQGTNTEAFF; cdr3_nt: TGTGCCAGCAGCCCACAGGGGACGAACACTGAAGCTTTCTTT; clone_size: many; j_call: TRBJ1-1; d_call: TRBD1; v_call: TRBV7-9
cdr3_aa: CASSHLRGDSPLHF; cdr3_nt: TGTGCCAGCAGCCATTTGAGGGGAGATTCACCCCTCCACTTT; clone_size: many; j_call: TRBJ1-6; d_call: -; v_call: TRBV14
cdr3_aa: CASSDRRGTAETQYF; cdr3_nt: TGTGCCAGCAGCGATCGGCGGGGGACGGCGGAGACCCAGTACTTC; clone_size: few; j_call: TRBJ2-5; d_call: TRBD2; v_call: TRBV9
cdr3_aa: CASSLKGGGRTWETQYF; cdr3_nt: TGTGCCAGCTCCCTTAAGGGGGGCGGGAGGACCTGGGAGACCCAGTACTTC; clone_size: many; j_call: TRBJ2-5; d_call: TRBD2; v_call: TRBV7-2
cdr3_aa: CATSDFLEGENEQFF; cdr3_nt: TGTGCCACCAGTGATTTCCTTGAGGGGGAAAATGAGCAGTTCTTC; clone_size: -; j_call: TRBJ2-1; d_call: -; v_call: TRBV24-1
cdr3_aa: CASSQDSFNEQYF; cdr3_nt: TGTGCCAGCAGCCAGGACTCCTTCAACGAGCAGTACTTC; clone_size: many; j_call: TRBJ2-7; d_call: -; v_call: TRBV11-2
cdr3_aa: CSTYRGVDTEAFF; cdr3_nt: TGCAGCACCTACAGGGGCGTAGACACTGAAGCTTTCTTT; clone_size: few; j_call: TRBJ1-1; d_call: TRBD1; v_call: TRBV29-1
cdr3_aa: CASSPDRVAAATF; cdr3_nt: TGTGCCAGCAGCCCGGACAGGGTCGCTGCGGCTACCTTC; clone_size: -; j_call: TRBJ1-2; d_call: TRBD1; v_call: TRBV5-6
cdr3_aa: CASSQGHGNTEAFF; cdr3_nt: TGTGCCAGCAGCCAAGGCCACGGAAACACTGAAGCTTTCTTT; clone_size: few; j_call: TRBJ1-1; d_call: -; v_call: TRBV3-1
cdr3_aa: CASSEDYAGNFGYTF; cdr3_nt: TGTGCCAGCAGTGAAGACTACGCGGGGAATTTTGGCTACACCTTC; clone_size: many; j_call: TRBJ1-2; d_call: -; v_call: TRBV6-1
cdr3_aa: CASSPRGERDTQYF; cdr3_nt: TGTGCCAGCAGCCCCCGGGGGGAAAGAGATACGCAGTATTTT; clone_size: many; j_call: TRBJ2-3; d_call: TRBD2; v_call: TRBV7-2
cdr3_aa: CASSPGTERYGYTF; cdr3_nt: TGTGCCAGCAGCCCCGGGACAGAGAGATATGGCTACACCTTC; clone_size: -; j_call: TRBJ1-2; d_call: TRBD1; v_call: TRBV6-1